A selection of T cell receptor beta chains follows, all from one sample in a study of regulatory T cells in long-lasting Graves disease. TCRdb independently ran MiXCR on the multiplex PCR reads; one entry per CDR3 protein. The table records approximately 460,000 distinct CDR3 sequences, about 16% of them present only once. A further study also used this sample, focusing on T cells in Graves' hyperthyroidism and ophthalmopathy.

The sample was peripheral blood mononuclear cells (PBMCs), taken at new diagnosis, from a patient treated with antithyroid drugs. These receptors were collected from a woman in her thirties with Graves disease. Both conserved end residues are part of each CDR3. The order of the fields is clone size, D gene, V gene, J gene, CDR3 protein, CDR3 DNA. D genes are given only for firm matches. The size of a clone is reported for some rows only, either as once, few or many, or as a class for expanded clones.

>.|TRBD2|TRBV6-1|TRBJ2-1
CASGRALDEQFF
TGTGCCAGCGGGAGGGCCTTGGATGAGCAGTTCTTC
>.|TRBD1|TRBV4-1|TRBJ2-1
CASSLGDRKFF
TGCGCCAGCAGCCTGGGGGACAGGAAGTTCTTC
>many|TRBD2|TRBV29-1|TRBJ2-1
CSVDPSGRAGNEQFF
TGCAGCGTTGACCCGAGCGGGAGGGCGGGGAATGAGCAGTTCTTC
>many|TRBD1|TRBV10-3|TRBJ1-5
CAISEADRGNQPQHF
TGTGCCATCAGTGAGGCTGACAGGGGCAATCAGCCCCAGCATTTT
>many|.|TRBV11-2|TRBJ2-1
CASSQGWDPPYNEQFF
TGTGCCAGCAGCCAAGGTTGGGATCCCCCCTACAATGAGCAGTTCTTC
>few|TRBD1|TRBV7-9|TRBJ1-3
CASSSGTGESSGNTIYF
TGTGCCAGCAGCTCAGGAACAGGGGAGAGCTCTGGAAACACCATATATTTT
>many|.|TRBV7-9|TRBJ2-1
CASSPPGHQSNEQFF
TGTGCCAGCAGCCCACCGGGACACCAGAGCAATGAGCAGTTCTTC
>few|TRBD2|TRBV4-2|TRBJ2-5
CASSQGRELETQYF
TGTGCCAGCAGCCAAGGGCGGGAGCTCGAGACCCAGTACTTC
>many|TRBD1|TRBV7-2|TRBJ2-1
CASSAPLLYRGHEQFF
TGTGCCAGCAGCGCACCGCTACTCTACAGGGGGCATGAGCAGTTCTTC
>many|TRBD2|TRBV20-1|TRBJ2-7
CSARRGASGRINEQYF
TGCAGTGCTAGACGGGGGGCTAGCGGGAGAATCAACGAGCAGTACTTC
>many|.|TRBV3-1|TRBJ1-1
CASSQAAAEAFF
TGTGCCAGCAGCCAAGCCGCGGCAGAAGCTTTCTTT
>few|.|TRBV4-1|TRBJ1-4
CTSSHTIGTRMRKLFF
TGCACCAGCAGCCACACCATCGGGACAAGGATGAGGAAACTGTTTTTT
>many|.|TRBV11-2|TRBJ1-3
CASSTYPSGNTIYF
TGTGCCAGCAGCACTTACCCGTCCGGAAACACCATATATTTT
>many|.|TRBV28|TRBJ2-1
CASSSWGSGDNEQFF
TGTGCCAGCAGTTCTTGGGGCTCCGGCGACAATGAGCAGTTCTTC
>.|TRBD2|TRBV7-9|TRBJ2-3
CASSFPGTSGRADTQYF
TGTGCCAGCAGCTTCCCTGGGACTAGCGGGAGAGCAGATACGCAGTATTTT
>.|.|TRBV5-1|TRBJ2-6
CASRFDGASGANVLTF
TGCGCCAGCCGTTTTGACGGAGCTTCTGGGGCCAACGTCCTGACTTTC
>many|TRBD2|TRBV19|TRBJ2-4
CASSSSGRAEHIQYF
TGTGCCAGTAGCTCTAGCGGGAGGGCCGAGCACATTCAGTACTTC
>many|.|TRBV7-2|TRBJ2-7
CASSFSPELYEQYF
TGTGCCAGCAGCTTTTCCCCAGAGCTCTACGAGCAGTACTTC
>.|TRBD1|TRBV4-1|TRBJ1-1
CASSPHDRDLWRAFF
TGCGCCAGCAGCCCGCACGACAGGGATCTCTGGAGAGCTTTCTTT
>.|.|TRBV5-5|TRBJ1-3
CASSLDARNTIYF
TGTGCCAGCAGCTTGGATGCCCGAAACACCATATATTTT
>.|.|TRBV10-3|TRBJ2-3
CAISQQTTSGTDTQYF
TGTGCCATCAGTCAGCAGACTACCTCGGGCACAGATACGCAGTATTTT
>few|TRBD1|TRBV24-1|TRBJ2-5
CATSDWTGVQETQYF
TGTGCCACCAGTGATTGGACAGGGGTACAAGAGACCCAGTACTTC
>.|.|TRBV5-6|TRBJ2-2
CASSLIVTFSGNTGELFF
TGTGCCAGCAGCTTGATCGTTACTTTTTCAGGGAACACCGGGGAGCTGTTTTTT
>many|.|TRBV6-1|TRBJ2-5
CASRKNVVDGETQYF
TGTGCCAGCAGGAAAAACGTGGTAGACGGGGAGACCCAGTACTTC
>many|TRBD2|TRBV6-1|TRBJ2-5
CASRGGLAQETQYF
TGTGCCAGCAGAGGAGGACTAGCCCAAGAGACCCAGTACTTC
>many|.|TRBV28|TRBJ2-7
CASSLRLGRTREQYF
TGTGCCAGCAGTTTGCGGCTGGGCAGAACCAGAGAGCAGTACTTC
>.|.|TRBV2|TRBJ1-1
CAARLGNTEAFF
TGTGCCGCCAGACTGGGGAACACTGAAGCTTTCTTT
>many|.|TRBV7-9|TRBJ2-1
CASSLVSGHNEQFF
TGTGCCAGCAGCTTAGTTAGCGGCCACAATGAGCAGTTCTTC
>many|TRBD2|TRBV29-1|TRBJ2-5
CSVIAGGGQETQYF
TGCAGCGTTATAGCGGGAGGAGGGCAAGAGACCCAGTACTTC
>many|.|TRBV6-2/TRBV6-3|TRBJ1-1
CASRYREMMNTEAFF
TGTGCCAGCAGGTACAGGGAAATGATGAACACTGAAGCTTTCTTT
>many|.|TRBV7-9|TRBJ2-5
CASRPLTDSQETQYF
TGTGCCAGCAGACCGCTGACGGACAGTCAAGAGACCCAGTACTTC
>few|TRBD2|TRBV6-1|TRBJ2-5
CATERTSGGPPHF
TGTGCCACCGAGAGGACTAGCGGGGGACCCCCCCACTTC
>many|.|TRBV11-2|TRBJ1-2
CASSQATNYGYTF
TGTGCCAGCAGCCAAGCTACTAACTATGGCTACACCTTC
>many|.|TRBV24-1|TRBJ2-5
CATSDAHTQYF
TGTGCCACCAGTGACGCACACACCCAGTACTTC
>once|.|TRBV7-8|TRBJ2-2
CASSPYETGELFF
TGTGCCAGCAGCCCATACGAGACCGGGGAGCTGTTTTTT
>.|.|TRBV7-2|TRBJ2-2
CASSLVGGGVGELFF
TGTGCCAGCAGCTTAGTGGGCGGAGGGGTCGGGGAGCTGTTTTTT
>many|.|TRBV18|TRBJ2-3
CASSPPVSGVTDTQYF
TGTGCCAGCTCACCACCGGTCTCCGGGGTCACAGATACGCAGTATTTT
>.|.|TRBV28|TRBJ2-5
CASSSRSTGLQETQYF
TGTGCCAGCAGTTCCCGTTCAACAGGGCTCCAAGAGACCCAGTACTTC
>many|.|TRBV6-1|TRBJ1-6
CASRIRGGHNSPLHF
TGTGCCAGCAGAATACGGGGCGGTCATAATTCACCCCTCCACTTT
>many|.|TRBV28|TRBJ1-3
CASREGGSGNTIYF
TGTGCCAGCAGGGAAGGGGGCTCTGGAAACACCATATATTTT
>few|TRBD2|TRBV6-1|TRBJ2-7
CASSGGGTSGTYEQYF
TGTGCCAGCAGTGGAGGCGGGACTAGCGGGACATACGAGCAGTACTTC
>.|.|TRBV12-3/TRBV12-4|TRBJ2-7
CASSFEASYEQYF
TGTGCCAGCAGTTTTGAGGCCTCCTACGAGCAGTACTTC
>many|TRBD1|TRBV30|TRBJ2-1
CAWSYRDRDNNEQFF
TGTGCCTGGAGTTACCGGGACAGGGACAACAATGAGCAGTTCTTC
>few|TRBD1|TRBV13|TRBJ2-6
CASSFFTGVMAGANVLTF
TGTGCCAGCAGCTTTTTTACAGGGGTGATGGCTGGGGCCAACGTCCTGACTTTC
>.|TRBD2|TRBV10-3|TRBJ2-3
CAIPPAMRSRREGISTDTQYF
TGTGCCATCCCTCCGGCTATGAGGTCTCGGCGGGAGGGGATAAGCACAGATACGCAGTATTTT
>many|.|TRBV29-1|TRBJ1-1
CSATRAGTNTEAFF
TGCAGCGCGACCCGGGCAGGGACTAACACTGAAGCTTTCTTT
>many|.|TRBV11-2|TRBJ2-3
CASSLGGGTQYF
TGTGCCAGCAGCTTAGGCGGGGGCACGCAGTATTTT
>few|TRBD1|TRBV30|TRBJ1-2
CAWSQGQGVYGYTF
TGTGCCTGGAGTCAGGGACAGGGCGTCTATGGCTACACCTTC
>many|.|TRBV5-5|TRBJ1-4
CASSPGPRMDNEKLFF
TGTGCCAGCAGCCCCGGACCGCGGATGGATAATGAAAAACTGTTTTTT
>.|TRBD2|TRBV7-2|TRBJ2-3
CASSLRGGPLAGLTDTQYF
TGTGCCAGCAGCCTCCGCGGGGGGCCACTAGCGGGCCTCACAGATACGCAGTATTTT
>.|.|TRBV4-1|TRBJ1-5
CASSQGGGYSTSNQPQHF
TGCGCCAGCAGCCAAGGAGGCGGTTATAGCACCAGCAATCAGCCCCAGCATTTT
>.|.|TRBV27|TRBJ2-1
CASSFNADSSYNEQFF
TGTGCCAGCAGTTTTAATGCAGACAGCTCCTACAATGAGCAGTTCTTC